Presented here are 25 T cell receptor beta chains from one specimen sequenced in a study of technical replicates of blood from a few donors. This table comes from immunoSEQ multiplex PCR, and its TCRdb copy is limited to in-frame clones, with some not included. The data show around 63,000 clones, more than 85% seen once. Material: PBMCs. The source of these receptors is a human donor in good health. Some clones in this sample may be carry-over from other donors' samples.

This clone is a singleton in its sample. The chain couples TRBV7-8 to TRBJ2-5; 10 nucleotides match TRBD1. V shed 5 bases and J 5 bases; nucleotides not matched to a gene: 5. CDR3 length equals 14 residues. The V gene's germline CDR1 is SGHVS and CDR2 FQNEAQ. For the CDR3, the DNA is TGTGCCAGCAGCCCTAGGACAGGGGGGGAGACCCAGTACTTC. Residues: CASSPRTGGETQYF.

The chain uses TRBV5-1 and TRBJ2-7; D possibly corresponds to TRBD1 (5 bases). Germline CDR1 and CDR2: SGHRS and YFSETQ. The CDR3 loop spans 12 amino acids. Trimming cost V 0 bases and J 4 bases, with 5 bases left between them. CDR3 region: CASSLGTYEQYF. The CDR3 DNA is TGCGCCAGCAGCTTGGGGACATACGAGCAGTACTTC.

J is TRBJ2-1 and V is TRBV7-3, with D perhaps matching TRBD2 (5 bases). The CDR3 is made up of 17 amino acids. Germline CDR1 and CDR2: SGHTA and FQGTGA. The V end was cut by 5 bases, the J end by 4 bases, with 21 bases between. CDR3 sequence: CASSIDSGGSSYNEQFF. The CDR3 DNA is TGTGCCAGCAGCATAGATTCCGGCGGGTCTTCTTACAATGAGCAGTTCTTC.

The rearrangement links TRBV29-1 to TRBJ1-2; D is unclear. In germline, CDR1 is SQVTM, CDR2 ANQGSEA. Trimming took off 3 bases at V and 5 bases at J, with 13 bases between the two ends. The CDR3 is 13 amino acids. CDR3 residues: CSVDDLSVYGYTF. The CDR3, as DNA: TGCAGCGTTGACGACTTGTCGGTGTATGGCTACACCTTC.

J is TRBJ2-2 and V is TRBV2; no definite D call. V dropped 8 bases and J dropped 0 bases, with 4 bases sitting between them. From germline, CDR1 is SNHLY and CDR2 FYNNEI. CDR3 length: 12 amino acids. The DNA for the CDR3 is TGTGCCAGCTACTCGAACACCGGGGAGCTGTTTTTT. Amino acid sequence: CASYSNTGELFF.

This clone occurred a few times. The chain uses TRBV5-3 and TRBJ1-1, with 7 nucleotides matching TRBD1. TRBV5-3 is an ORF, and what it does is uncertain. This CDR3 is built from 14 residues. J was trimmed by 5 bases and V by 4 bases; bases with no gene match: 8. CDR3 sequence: CARSQDRSRTEAFF. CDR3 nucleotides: TGTGCCAGAAGCCAGGACAGGTCGAGAACTGAAGCTTTCTTT.

CDR3 coding DNA: TGCGCCAGCAGCTTGCCCCCAGGGGGCAGGGGCACTGAAGCTTTCTTT. Protein product: CASSLPPGGRGTEAFF. The rearrangement uses TRBV5-1 and TRBJ1-1, with 8 bases identical to TRBD1. The CDR3 is 16 residues long. J gave up 4 bases and V 1 base, and 9 bases lay outside the gene matches. Germline values: CDR1 SGHRS, CDR2 YFSETQ.

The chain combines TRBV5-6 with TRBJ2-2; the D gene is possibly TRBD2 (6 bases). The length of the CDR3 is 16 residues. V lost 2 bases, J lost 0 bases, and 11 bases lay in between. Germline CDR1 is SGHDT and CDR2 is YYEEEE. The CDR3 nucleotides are TGTGCCAGCAGCTTCGGGGCGGGGTCGAACACCGGGGAGCTGTTTTTT. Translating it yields CASSFGAGSNTGELFF.

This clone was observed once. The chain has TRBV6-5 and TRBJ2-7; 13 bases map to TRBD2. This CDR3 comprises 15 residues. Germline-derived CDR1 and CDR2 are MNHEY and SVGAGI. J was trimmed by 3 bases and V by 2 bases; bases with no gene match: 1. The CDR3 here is CASSYGLAGVYEQYF. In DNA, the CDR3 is TGTGCCAGCAGTTACGGACTAGCGGGAGTCTACGAGCAGTACTTC.

In DNA form, the CDR3 reads TGTGCCAGTAGAACCCACAGGGCTTTGAACACTGAAGCTTTCTTT. As protein: CASRTHRALNTEAFF. The J gene is TRBJ1-1, the V gene TRBV19, with a weak D call TRBD1 (6 bases). This CDR3 region has 15 residues. Germline assignment: CDR1 LNHDA and CDR2 SQIVND (reference sequence). V shed 6 bases and J shed 0 bases, with 14 bases lying between them.

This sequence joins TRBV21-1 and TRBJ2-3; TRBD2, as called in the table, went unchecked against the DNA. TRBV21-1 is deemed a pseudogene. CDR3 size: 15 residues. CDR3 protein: CASSKLWRGTDTQYF. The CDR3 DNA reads TGTGCCAGCAGCAAGTTGTGGCGGGGCACAGATACGCAGTATTTT.

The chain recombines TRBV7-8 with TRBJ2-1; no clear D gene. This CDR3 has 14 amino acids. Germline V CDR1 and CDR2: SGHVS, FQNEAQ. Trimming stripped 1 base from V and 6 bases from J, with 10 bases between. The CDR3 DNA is TGTGCCAGCAGCTTAGGCCTCCCCGGCAATGAGCAGTTCTTC. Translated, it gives CASSLGLPGNEQFF.

The CDR3 region is CASSPGTDGEKLFF. The CDR3 DNA is TGTGCCAGCAGCCCCGGGACAGACGGCGAAAAACTGTTTTTT. This sequence joins TRBV5-4 and TRBJ1-4; 7 positions agree with TRBD1. This CDR3 comprises 14 residues. V shed 4 bases and J 8 bases; nucleotides not matched to a gene: 8. Germline V gene lookup returns CDR1 SGHNT and CDR2 YYREEE (reference sequence). Full variable domain (remainder filled in from reference TRBV5-4 and TRBJ1-4): ETGVTQSPTHLIKTRGQQVTLRCSSQSGHNTVSWYQQALGQGPQFIFQYYREEENGRGNFPPRFSGLQFPNYSSELNVNALELDDSALYLCASSPGTDGEKLFFGSGTQLSVL.

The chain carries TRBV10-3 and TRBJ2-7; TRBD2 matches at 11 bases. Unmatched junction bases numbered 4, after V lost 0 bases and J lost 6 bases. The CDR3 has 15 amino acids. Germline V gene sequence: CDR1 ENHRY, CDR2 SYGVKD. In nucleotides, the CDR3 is TGTGCCATCAGTGAGTCTAGCGGGAGGGTCTTCGAGCAGTACTTC. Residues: CAISESSGRVFEQYF.

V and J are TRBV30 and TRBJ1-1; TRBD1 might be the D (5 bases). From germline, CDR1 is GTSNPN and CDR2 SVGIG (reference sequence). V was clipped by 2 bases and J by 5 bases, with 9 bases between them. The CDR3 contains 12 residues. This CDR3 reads CAWSRSGTEAFF. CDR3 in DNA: TGTGCCTGGAGTCGGTCAGGGACTGAAGCTTTCTTT.

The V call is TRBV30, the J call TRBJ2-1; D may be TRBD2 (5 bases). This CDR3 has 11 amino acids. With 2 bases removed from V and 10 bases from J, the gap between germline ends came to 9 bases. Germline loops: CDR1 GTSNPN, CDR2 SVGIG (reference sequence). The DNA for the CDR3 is TGTGCCTGGAGTTTTGGCGGGGAGCAGTTCTTC. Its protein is CAWSFGGEQFF.

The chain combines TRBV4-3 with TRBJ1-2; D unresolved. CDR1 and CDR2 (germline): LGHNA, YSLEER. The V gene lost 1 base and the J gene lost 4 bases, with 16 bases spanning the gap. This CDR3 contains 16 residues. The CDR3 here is CASSQGSGLSTYGYTF. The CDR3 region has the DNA TGCGCCAGCAGCCAAGGTTCAGGACTCTCGACCTATGGCTACACCTTC.

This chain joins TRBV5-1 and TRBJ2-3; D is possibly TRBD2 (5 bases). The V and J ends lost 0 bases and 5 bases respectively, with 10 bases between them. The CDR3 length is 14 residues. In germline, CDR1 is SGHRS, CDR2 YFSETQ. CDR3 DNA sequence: TGCGCCAGCAGCTTGGACGGGGTTAAAGATACGCAGTATTTT. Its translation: CASSLDGVKDTQYF. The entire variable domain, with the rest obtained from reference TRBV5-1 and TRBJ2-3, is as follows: KAGVTQTPRYLIKTRGQQVTLSCSPISGHRSVSWYQQTPGQGLQFLFEYFSETQRNKGNFPGRFSGRQFSNSRSEMNVSTLELGDSALYLCASSLDGVKDTQYFGPGTRLTVL.

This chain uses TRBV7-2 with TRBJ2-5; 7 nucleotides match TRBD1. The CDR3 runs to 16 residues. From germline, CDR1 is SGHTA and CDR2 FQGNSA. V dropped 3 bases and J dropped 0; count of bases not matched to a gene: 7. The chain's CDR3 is CASSFRPGQYQETQYF. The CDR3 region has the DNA TGTGCCAGCAGCTTCAGGCCGGGACAGTACCAAGAGACCCAGTACTTC.

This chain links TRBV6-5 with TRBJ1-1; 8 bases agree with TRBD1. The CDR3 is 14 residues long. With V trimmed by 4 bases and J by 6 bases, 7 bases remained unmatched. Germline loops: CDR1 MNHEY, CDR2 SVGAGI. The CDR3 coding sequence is TGTGCCAGCAGTTCGACAGGGGAGTCCGCTGAAGCTTTCTTT. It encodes CASSSTGESAEAFF.

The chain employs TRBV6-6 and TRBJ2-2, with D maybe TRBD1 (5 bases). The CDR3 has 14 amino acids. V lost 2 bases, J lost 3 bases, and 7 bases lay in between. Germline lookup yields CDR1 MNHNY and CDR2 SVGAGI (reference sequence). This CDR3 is CASSYVRDTGELFF. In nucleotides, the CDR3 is TGTGCCAGCAGTTACGTCAGGGACACCGGGGAGCTGTTTTTT.

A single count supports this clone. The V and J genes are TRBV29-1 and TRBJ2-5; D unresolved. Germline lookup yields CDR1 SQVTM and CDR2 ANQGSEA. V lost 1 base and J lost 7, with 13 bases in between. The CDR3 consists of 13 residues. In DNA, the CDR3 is TGCAGCGTTGAAGTTGTCGGGTTGGGGACCCAGTACTTC. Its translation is CSVEVVGLGTQYF.

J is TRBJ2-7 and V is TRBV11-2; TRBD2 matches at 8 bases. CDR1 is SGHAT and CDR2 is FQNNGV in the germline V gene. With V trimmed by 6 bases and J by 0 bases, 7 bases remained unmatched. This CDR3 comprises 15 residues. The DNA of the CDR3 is TGTGCCAGCAGGGTAACTAGCGGTAGCTCCTACGAGCAGTACTTC. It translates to CASRVTSGSSYEQYF.

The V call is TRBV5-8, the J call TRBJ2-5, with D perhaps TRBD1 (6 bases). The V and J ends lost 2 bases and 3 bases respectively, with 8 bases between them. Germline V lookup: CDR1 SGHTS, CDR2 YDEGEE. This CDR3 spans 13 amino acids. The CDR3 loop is CASSLTGKETQYF. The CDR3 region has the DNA TGTGCCAGCAGCTTAACAGGGAAAGAGACCCAGTACTTC.

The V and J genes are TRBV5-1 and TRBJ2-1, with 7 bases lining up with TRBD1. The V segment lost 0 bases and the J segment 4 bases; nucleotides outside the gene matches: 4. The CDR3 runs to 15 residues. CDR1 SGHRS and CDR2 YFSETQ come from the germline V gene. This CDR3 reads CASSLEGGEYNEQFF. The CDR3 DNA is TGCGCCAGCAGCTTGGAAGGGGGCGAATACAATGAGCAGTTCTTC.